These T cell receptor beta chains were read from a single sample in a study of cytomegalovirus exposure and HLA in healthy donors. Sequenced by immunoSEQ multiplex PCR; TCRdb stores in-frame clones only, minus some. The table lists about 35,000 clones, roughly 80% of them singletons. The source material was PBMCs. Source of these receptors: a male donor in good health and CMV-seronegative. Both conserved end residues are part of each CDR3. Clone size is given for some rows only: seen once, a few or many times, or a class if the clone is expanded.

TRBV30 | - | CAGTGLAGVDTQYF
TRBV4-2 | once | CASSQDRHRGSYEQYF
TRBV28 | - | CASSPLTEMNTEAFF
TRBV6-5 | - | CASTNRQGNYEQYF
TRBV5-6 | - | CASSLDGSNQPQHF
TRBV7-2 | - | CASSLGVGGSYGYTF
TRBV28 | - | CASSSGQGWETQYF
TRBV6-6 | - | CASSDRLSNTEAFF
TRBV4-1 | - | CASSQGRAGGTDTQYF
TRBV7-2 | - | CASSLAAGRGYNEQFF
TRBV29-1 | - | CSAGQGKEETQYF
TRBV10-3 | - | CAISGRLSSYNEQFF
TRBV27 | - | CASSPGTGAYNEQFF
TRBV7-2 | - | CASSLVNRGHWFGEQYF
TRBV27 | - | CASSLSAGPRANQPQHF
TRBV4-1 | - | CASRRSSGRGTEAFF
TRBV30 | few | CAWRTTGNTEAFF
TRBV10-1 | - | CASSLGTGVGDTQYF
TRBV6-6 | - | CASSPTGAGRNGYTF
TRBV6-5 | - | CASSYSIEGTDTQYF
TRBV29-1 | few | CSAGRGAFF
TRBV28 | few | CASSLSSSGNTIYF
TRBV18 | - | CASSSGQGYSYEQYF
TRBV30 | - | CAWSEPGTGMHIQYF